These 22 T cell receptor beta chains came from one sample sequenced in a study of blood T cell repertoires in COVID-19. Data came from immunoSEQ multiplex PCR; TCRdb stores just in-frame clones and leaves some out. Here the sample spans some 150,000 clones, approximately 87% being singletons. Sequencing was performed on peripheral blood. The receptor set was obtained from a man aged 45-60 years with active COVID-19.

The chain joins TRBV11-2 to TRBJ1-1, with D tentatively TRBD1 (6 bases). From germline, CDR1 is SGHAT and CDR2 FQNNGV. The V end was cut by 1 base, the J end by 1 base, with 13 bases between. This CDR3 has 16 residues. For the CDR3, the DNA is TGTGCCAGCAGCTTAGCAATGACAGGCGCGAACACTGAAGCTTTCTTT. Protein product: CASSLAMTGANTEAFF.

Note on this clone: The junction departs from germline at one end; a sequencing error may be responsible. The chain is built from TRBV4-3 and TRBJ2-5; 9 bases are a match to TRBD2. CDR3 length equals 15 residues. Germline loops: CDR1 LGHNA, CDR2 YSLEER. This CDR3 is CASSQASGALETQYF. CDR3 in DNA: TGCGCCAGCAGTCAAGCTAGCGGGGCTCTAGAGACCCAGTACTTC.

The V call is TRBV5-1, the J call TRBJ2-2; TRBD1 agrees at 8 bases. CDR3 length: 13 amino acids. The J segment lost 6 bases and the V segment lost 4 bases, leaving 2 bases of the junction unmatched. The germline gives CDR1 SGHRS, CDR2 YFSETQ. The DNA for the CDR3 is TGCGCCAGCAGCGGACAGGGCCCCGGGGAGCTGTTTTTT. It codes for CASSGQGPGELFF.

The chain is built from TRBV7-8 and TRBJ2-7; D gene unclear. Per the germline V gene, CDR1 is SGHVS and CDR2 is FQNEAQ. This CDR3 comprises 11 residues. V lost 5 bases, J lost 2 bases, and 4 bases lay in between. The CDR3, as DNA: TGTGCCAGCAGCCCTGCCTACGAGCAGTACTTC. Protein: CASSPAYEQYF.

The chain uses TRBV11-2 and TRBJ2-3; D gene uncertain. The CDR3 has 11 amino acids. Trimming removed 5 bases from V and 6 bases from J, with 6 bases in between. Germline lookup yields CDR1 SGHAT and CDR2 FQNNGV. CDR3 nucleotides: TGTGCCAGCAGCCTGAGGGATACGCAGTATTTT. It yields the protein CASSLRDTQYF.

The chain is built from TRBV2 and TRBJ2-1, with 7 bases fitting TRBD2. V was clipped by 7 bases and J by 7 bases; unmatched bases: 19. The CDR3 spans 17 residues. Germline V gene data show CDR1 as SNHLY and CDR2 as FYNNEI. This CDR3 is CASIGSTRGGELNEQFF. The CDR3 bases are TGTGCCAGCATAGGATCGACGCGGGGAGGGGAGTTGAATGAGCAGTTCTTC.

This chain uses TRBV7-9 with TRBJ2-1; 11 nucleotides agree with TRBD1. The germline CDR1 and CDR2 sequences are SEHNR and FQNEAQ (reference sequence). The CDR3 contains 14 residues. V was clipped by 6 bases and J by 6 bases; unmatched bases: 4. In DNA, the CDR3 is TGTGCCAGCAGAACGGACAGGGGGCCCAATGAGCAGTTCTTC. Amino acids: CASRTDRGPNEQFF.

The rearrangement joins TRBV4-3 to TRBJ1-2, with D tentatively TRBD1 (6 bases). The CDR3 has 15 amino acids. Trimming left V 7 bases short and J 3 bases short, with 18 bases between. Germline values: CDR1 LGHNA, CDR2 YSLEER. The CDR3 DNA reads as TGCGCCAGCACACCCGGGGGGCAGGGTGACTATGGCTACACCTTC. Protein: CASTPGGQGDYGYTF.

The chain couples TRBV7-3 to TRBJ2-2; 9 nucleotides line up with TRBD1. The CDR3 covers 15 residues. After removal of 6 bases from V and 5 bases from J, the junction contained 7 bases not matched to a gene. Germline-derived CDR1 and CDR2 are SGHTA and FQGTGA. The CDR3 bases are TGTGCCAGCAGTCCCGGACAGGGGATAACCGGGGAGCTGTTTTTT. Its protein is CASSPGQGITGELFF.

CDR3 protein: CANYKQGPSNQPQHF. CDR3 coding DNA: TGTGCCAATTACAAACAGGGTCCGAGCAATCAGCCCCAGCATTTT. The chain carries TRBV6-5 and TRBJ1-5; a weak D match, TRBD1 (6 bases). The V end was cut by 10 bases, the J end by 1 base, with 17 bases between. This CDR3 comprises 15 residues. From germline, CDR1 is MNHEY and CDR2 SVGAGI.

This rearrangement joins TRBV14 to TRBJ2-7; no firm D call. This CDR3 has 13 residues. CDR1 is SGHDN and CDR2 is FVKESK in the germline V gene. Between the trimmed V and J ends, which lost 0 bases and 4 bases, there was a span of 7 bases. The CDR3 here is CASSQDHGYEQYF. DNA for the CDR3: TGTGCCAGCAGCCAAGATCACGGGTACGAGCAGTACTTC.

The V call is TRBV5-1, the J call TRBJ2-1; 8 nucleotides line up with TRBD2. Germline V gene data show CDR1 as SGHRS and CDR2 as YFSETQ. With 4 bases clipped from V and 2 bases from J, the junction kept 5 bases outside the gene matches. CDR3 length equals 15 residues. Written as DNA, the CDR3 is TGCGCCAGCAGCCTGCCCGGGGGGGCCTACAATGAGCAGTTCTTC. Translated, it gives CASSLPGGAYNEQFF.

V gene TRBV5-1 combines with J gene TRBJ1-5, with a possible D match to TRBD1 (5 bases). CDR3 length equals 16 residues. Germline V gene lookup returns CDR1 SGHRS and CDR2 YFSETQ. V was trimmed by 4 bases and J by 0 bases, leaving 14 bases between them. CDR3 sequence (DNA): TGCGCCAGCAGCCCGGACGGGGGGAGTAGCAATCAGCCCCAGCATTTT. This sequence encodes CASSPDGGSSNQPQHF.

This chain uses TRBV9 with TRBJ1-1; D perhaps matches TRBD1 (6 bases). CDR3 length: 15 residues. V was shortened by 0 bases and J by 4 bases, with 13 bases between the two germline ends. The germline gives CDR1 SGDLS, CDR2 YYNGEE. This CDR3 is CASSVVEGEGTEAFF. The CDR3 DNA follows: TGTGCCAGCAGCGTAGTGGAGGGGGAGGGCACTGAAGCTTTCTTT.

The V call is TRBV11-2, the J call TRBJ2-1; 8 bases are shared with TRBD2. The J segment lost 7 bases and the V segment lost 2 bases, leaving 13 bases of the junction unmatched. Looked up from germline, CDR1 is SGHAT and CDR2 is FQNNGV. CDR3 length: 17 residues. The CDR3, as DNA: TGTGCCAGCAGCTTACAGCTGGGGGCGGGGGGTGCGAATGAGCAGTTCTTC. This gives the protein CASSLQLGAGGANEQFF.

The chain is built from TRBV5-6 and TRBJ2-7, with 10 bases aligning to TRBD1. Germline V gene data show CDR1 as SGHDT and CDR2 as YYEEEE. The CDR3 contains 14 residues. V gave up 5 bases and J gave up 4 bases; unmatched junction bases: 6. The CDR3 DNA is TGTGCCAGCAGTTCCGGGACAGGGGTGTACGAGCAGTACTTC. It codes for CASSSGTGVYEQYF.

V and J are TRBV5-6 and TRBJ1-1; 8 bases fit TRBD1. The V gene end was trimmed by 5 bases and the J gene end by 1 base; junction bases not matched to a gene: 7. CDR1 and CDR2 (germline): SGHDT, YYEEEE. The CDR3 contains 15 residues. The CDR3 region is CASSPSDRGNTEAFF. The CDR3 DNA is TGTGCCAGCAGTCCCTCCGACAGGGGGAACACTGAAGCTTTCTTT.

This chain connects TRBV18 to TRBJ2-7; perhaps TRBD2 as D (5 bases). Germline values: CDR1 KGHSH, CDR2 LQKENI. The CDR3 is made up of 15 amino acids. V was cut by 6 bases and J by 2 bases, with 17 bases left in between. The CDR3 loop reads CASSPTSSVTYEQYF. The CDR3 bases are TGTGCCAGCTCGCCTACTAGTAGTGTCACCTACGAGCAGTACTTC. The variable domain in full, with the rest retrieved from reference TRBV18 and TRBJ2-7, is NAGVMQNPRHLVRRRGQEARLRCSPMKGHSHVYWYRQLPEEGLKFMVYLQKENIIDESGMPKERFSAEFPKEGPSILRIQQVVRGDSAAYFCASSPTSSVTYEQYFGPGTRLTVT.

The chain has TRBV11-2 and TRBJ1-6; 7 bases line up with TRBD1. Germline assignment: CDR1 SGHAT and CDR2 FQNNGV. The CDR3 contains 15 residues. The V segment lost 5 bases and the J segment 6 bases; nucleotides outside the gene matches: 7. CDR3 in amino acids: CASSPGTVPNSPLHF. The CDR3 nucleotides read TGTGCCAGCAGCCCCGGGACAGTTCCTAATTCACCCCTCCACTTT.

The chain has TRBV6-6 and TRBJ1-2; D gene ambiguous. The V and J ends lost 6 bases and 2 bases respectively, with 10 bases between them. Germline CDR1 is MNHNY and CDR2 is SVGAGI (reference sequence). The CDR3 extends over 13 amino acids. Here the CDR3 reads CASSRGENYGYTF. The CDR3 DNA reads TGTGCCAGCAGCCGTGGGGAGAACTATGGCTACACCTTC.

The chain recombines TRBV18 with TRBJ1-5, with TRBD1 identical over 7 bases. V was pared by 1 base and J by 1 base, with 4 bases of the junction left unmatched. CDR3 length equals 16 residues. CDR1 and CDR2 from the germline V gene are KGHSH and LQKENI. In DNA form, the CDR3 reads TGTGCCAGCTCACCACGGAGGGACAGCAGCAATCAGCCCCAGCATTTT. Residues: CASSPRRDSSNQPQHF.

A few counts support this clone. The CDR3 coding sequence is TGTGCCACCAGCAGCCCACAGAACACTGAAGCTTTCTTT. Residues: CATSSPQNTEAFF. V gene TRBV15 combines with J gene TRBJ1-1; D remains unclear. The CDR3 length is 13 residues. CDR1 LNHNV and CDR2 YYDKDF come from the germline V gene (reference sequence). Deletions cut 3 bases from V and 1 base from J, with 6 bases between.